A single T cell receptor (beta chain) is shown here with its context. This entry comes from a study of cytomegalovirus exposure and HLA in healthy donors. Both 60 Vbeta primers and 13 Jbeta primers went into the PCR. The assay was immunoSEQ multiplex PCR, and TCRdb's table has in-frame clones only and misses some. The data hold some 150,000 clones, with 77% observed a single time. The receptor was derived from a female donor in good health and CMV-seronegative. Material: PBMCs.

The DNA for the CDR3 is TGTGCCACCAGCAGGGAACGACCGGGAAACTATGGCTACACCTTC. Translated: CATSRERPGNYGYTF. The chain is built from TRBV15 and TRBJ1-2; D not resolved. This CDR3 is built from 15 residues. V was pared by 3 bases and J by 2 bases, with 13 bases between. Germline CDR1 is LNHNV and CDR2 is YYDKDF (reference sequence).